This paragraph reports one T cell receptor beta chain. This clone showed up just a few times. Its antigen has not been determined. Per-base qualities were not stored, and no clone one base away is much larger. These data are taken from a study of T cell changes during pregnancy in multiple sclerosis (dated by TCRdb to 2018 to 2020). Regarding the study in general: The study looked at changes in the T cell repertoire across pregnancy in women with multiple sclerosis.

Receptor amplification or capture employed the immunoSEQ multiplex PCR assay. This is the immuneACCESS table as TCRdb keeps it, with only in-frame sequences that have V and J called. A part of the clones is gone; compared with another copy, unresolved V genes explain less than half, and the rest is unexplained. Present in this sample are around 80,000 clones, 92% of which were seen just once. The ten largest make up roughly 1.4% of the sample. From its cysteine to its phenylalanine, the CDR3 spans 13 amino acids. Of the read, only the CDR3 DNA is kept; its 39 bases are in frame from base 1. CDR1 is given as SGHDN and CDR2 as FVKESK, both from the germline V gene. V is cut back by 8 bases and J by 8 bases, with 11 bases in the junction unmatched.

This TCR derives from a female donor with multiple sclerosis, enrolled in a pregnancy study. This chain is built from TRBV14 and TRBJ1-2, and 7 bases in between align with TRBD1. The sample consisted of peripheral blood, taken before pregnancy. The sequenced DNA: TGTGCCAGCGCCAACCTCGACAGGGCGGGCTACACCTTC. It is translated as CASANLDRAGYTF.